The 6 T cell receptor beta chains given below trace back to one sample, sequenced in a study of CD8 T cells in Susac syndrome (dated by TCRdb to about 2019). The library was generated by the immunoSEQ multiplex PCR assay. RNA was extracted using the RNeasy kit, and roughly 0.5 to 1 microgram was reverse transcribed with random hexamers. The public reads were reprocessed in TCRdb via fastp at Q25 and MiXCR, keeping in-frame beta chains. When rows share a CDR3 protein, they turn into one entry using the most common DNA and genes. The sample table shows 70,000 to 85,000 distinct CDR3 sequences, and around 96% are seen once. The ten largest clones capture approximately 0.39% of the sample. The sample taken for sequencing was CD8+ T cells from PBMCs. The source is a human donor with Susac syndrome.

V usage is TRBV27 and J usage is TRBJ1-2; D not certain. The V end was cut by 0 bases, the J end by 1 base, with 9 bases between. Germline CDR1 and CDR2: MNHEY and SMNVEV (reference sequence). The CDR3 contains 15 residues. The CDR3 DNA sequence: TGTGCCAGCAGTTTATCGCCGGAAGTTAACTATGGCTACACCTTC. This gives the protein CASSLSPEVNYGYTF.

The chain has TRBV29-1 and TRBJ2-1, with D possibly being TRBD2 (5 bases). The CDR3 consists of 13 residues. In germline, CDR1 is SQVTM, CDR2 ANQGSEA. V shed 3 bases and J shed 5 bases, with 11 bases lying between them. This CDR3 is CSVEEAANNEQFF. Here the CDR3 DNA reads TGCAGCGTTGAGGAGGCAGCTAACAATGAGCAGTTCTTC.

The V call is TRBV5-1, the J call TRBJ2-2; a possible D gene is TRBD2 (6 bases). The V gene's germline CDR1 is SGHRS and CDR2 YFSETQ. V shed 4 bases and J shed 1 base, with 14 bases lying between them. The CDR3 extends over 16 amino acids. In DNA form, the CDR3 reads TGCGCCAGCAGCCCATCGTGGGGGGAGAACACCGGGGAGCTGTTTTTT. It translates to CASSPSWGENTGELFF.

This chain uses TRBV5-1 with TRBJ1-1; D gene ambiguous. CDR3 size: 16 residues. The V end was cut by 0 bases, the J end by 1 base, with 13 bases between. Germline lookup yields CDR1 SGHRS and CDR2 YFSETQ. The DNA of the CDR3 is TGCGCCAGCAGCTTGGTAGTCGTTGACGGGAACACTGAAGCTTTCTTT. Translated: CASSLVVVDGNTEAFF.

The chain couples TRBV6-2 or TRBV6-3 to TRBJ2-1; no reliable D call. The germline V and J ends were trimmed by 2 bases and 8 bases, with 7 bases remaining between them. The CDR3 spans 12 residues. Germline V gene sequence: CDR1 MNHEY, CDR2 SVGEGT. The CDR3 DNA sequence: TGTGCCAGCAGTTACAAAAGAGATGAGCAGTTCTTC. Its translation: CASSYKRDEQFF.

The rearrangement joins TRBV25-1 to TRBJ2-1; no clear D. V lost 1 base and J lost 6, with 7 bases in between. The CDR3 is 13 residues long. CDR1 is MGHDK, CDR2 SYGVNS, per germline. CDR3 sequence: CASSEWQINEQFF. CDR3 coding DNA: TGTGCCAGCAGTGAATGGCAAATCAATGAGCAGTTCTTC.